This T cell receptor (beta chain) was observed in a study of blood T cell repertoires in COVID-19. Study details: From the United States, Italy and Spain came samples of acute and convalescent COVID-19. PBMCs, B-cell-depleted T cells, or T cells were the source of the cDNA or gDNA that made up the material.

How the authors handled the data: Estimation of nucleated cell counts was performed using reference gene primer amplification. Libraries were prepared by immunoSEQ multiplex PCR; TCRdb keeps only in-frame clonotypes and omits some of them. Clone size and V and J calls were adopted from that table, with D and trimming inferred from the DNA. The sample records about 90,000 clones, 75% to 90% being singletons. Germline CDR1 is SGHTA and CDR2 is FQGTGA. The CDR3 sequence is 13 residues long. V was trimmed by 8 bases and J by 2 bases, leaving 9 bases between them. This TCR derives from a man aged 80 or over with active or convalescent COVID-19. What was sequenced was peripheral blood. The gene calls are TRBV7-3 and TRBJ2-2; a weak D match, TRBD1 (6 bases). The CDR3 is CASQQGNTGELFF. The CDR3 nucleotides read TGTGCCAGCCAACAGGGCAACACCGGGGAGCTGTTTTTT.